This T cell receptor beta chain was documented in a study of metastatic and nonmetastatic thyroid tumors. Germline lookup yields CDR1 SGDLS and CDR2 YYNGEE. V lost 6 bases to trimming and J lost 0 bases, with 13 bases between them. The CDR3 has 16 amino acids. No treatment had been given to any patient before thyroid surgery. This clone was picked up many times. TCRdb reanalyzed the PCR reads with MiXCR. Of 6,000 to 8,500 clones listed, under 3.5% are singletons. This TCR was sampled from a female donor with papillary thyroid cancer or a benign thyroid nodule (not recorded which). Some clones in this sample may be carry-over from other donors' samples. The rearrangement joins TRBV9 to TRBJ2-6; D ambiguous. The sample taken for sequencing was tumor tissue. As DNA, the CDR3 is TGTGCCAGCATCCTAAAAGGCATCTCTGGGGCCAACGTCCTGACTTTC. This codes for CASILKGISGANVLTF.